The 13 T cell receptor beta chains reported below all come from one sample, sequenced in a study of blood T cell repertoires in COVID-19. TCRdb keeps only in-frame clones here, not all; method: immunoSEQ multiplex PCR. Of roughly 100,000 clones in the sample, around 81% are singletons; the top ten hold under 5.5%. Sequencing was carried out using peripheral blood. Receptors were obtained from a man at least 80 years old with COVID-19, enrolled during active disease.

This clone was seen just once. V usage is TRBV7-2 and J usage is TRBJ1-1; TRBD1 matches at 9 bases. The germline V gene encodes CDR1 SGHTA and CDR2 FQGNSA. V lost 6 bases, J lost 3 bases, and 8 bases stayed unmatched. CDR3 length: 15 amino acids. CDR3 residues: CASRKGGQGHTEAFF. CDR3 DNA sequence: TGTGCCAGCAGAAAAGGGGGACAGGGACACACTGAAGCTTTCTTT.

This sequence joins TRBV6-1 and TRBJ1-5; maybe TRBD1 (5 bases). CDR1 and CDR2 from the germline V gene are MNHNS and SASEGT. This CDR3 has 17 residues. Trimming removed 0 bases from V and 3 bases from J, with 15 bases in between. CDR3 bases: TGTGCCAGCAGTGAAGCTATAACAGGACGGAACAATCAGCCCCAGCATTTT. It codes for CASSEAITGRNNQPQHF.

This chain uses TRBV5-6 with TRBJ1-1, with 9 bases fitting TRBD1. The CDR3 spans 14 residues. V trimming: 4 bases; J trimming: 2 bases; junction bases outside the gene matches: 3. Germline lookup yields CDR1 SGHDT and CDR2 YYEEEE. The CDR3 spells CASSPDRGNTEAFF. DNA for the CDR3: TGTGCCAGCAGCCCGGACAGGGGTAACACTGAAGCTTTCTTT.

This chain uses TRBV11-3 with TRBJ2-3; D is unresolved. This CDR3 has 13 residues. Germline lookup yields CDR1 SGHNT and CDR2 YENEEA. V was trimmed by 3 bases and J by 0 bases, leaving 4 bases between them. The CDR3: CASSFSSTDTQYF. The CDR3 region has the DNA TGTGCCAGCAGCTTCTCTAGCACAGATACGCAGTATTTT. The full variable domain, completed using reference TRBV11-3 and TRBJ2-3, is EAGVVQSPRYKIIEKKQPVAFWCNPISGHNTLYWYLQNLGQGPELLIRYENEEAVDDSQLPKDRFSAERLKGVDSTLKIQPAELGDSAVYLCASSFSSTDTQYFGPGTRLTVL.

This clone was observed a handful of times. The chain combines TRBV4-1 with TRBJ1-6, with D possibly TRBD1 on 6 matching bases. V gave up 1 base and J gave up 7 bases, with 11 bases separating them. The CDR3 covers 15 residues. Germline lookup yields CDR1 MGHRA and CDR2 YSYEKL. The CDR3 DNA reads as TGCGCCAGCAGCCAAGGAAGCCAGGGGAATTCACCCCTCCACTTT. The encoded protein is CASSQGSQGNSPLHF.

The chain couples TRBV6-1 to TRBJ2-3, with a possible D match to TRBD1 (5 bases). Trimming left V 3 bases short and J 4 bases short, with 8 bases between. The V gene's germline CDR1 is MNHNS and CDR2 SASEGT. The CDR3 contains 13 residues. CDR3 DNA: TGTGCCAGCAGTGATGCAGGGTCAGATACGCAGTATTTT. Its protein is CASSDAGSDTQYF.

This clone came up a few times. The gene calls are TRBV2 and TRBJ2-7; TRBD1 is a possible D gene (6 bases). This CDR3 has 14 residues. Germline-derived CDR1 and CDR2 are SNHLY and FYNNEI. Between the trimmed V and J ends, which lost 5 bases and 2 bases, there was a span of 13 bases. CDR3 in amino acids: CASSLGRGTYEQYF. In nucleotides, the CDR3 is TGTGCCAGCAGTCTGGGCAGGGGAACCTACGAGCAGTACTTC.

J is TRBJ1-1 and V is TRBV30, with TRBD1 identical over 9 bases. V shed 5 bases, J shed 4 bases, and the junction held 11 bases outside the gene matches. Germline CDR1 reads GTSNPN; CDR2 reads SVGIG (reference sequence). The CDR3 spans 15 residues. The CDR3 DNA sequence: TGTGCCTGGGGAACAGGGGGCGCATTCATCACTGAAGCTTTCTTT. Translation gives CAWGTGGAFITEAFF.

V is TRBV7-2 and J is TRBJ1-2, with a possible D match to TRBD1 (6 bases). Per germline, CDR1 SGHTA and CDR2 FQGNSA. The CDR3 runs 15 residues. Trimming cost V 6 bases and J 1 base, with 15 bases left between them. In DNA form, the CDR3 reads TGTGCCAGCAGAGACGGACAGTTATTTAACTATGGCTACACCTTC. Translated, it gives CASRDGQLFNYGYTF.

CDR3 in amino acids: CASSPTASGSADTQYF. The CDR3 DNA is TGTGCCAGCAGCCCAACAGCTAGCGGGAGCGCAGATACGCAGTATTTT. V is TRBV3-1 (or the pseudogene TRBV3-2) and J is TRBJ2-3; TRBD2 aligns across 10 bases. Per the germline V gene, CDR1 is LGHDT and CDR2 is YNNKEL (reference sequence). CDR3 size: 16 residues. V dropped 4 bases and J dropped 4; count of bases not matched to a gene: 8.

The CDR3 region has the DNA TGTGCCAGTAATAGGGGAATTTACCGGGACAGGGGAAGTCGGAACTATGGCTACACCTTC. Its protein product is CASNRGIYRDRGSRNYGYTF. This rearrangement joins TRBV19 to TRBJ1-2; 10 nucleotides agree with TRBD1. The ends lost 7 bases at V and 2 bases at J; junction bases unmatched: 22. Germline V lookup: CDR1 LNHDA, CDR2 SQIVND (reference sequence). This CDR3 comprises 20 residues.

The V gene is TRBV11-3, the J gene TRBJ1-5, with 12 positions matching TRBD1. The ends lost 3 bases at V and 6 bases at J; junction bases unmatched: 3. The length of the CDR3 is 15 residues. Germline V CDR1 and CDR2: SGHNT, YENEEA. CDR3 protein: CASSLGQGAFQPQHF. The CDR3 DNA reads as TGTGCCAGCAGCTTGGGACAGGGGGCATTTCAGCCCCAGCATTTT.

The chain has TRBV5-4 and TRBJ1-2, with D possibly matching TRBD1 (6 bases). Between the trimmed V and J ends, which lost 2 bases and 3 bases, there was a span of 11 bases. There are 14 residues in the CDR3. Germline CDR1 is SGHNT and CDR2 is YYREEE (reference sequence). CDR3 coding DNA: TGTGCCAGCAGCTTTCCCCGGACAGACTATGGCTACACCTTC. Translating gives CASSFPRTDYGYTF.